This T cell receptor beta chain was found in a study of CD8+ T cells in alopecia areata. At the level of the study: Twice a day, 5 to 10 mg of oral tofacitinib was administered to treated patients. Whole-study findings and limits: Lesional scalp displayed greater clonality than normal scalp, most notably in alopecia totalis/universalis.

Following RNA extraction, reverse transcription yielded cDNA that acted as the sequencing template. The method was immunoSEQ multiplex PCR; TCRdb's version includes in-frame clones alone and lacks a portion of them. The sample includes about 70,000 clones, around 49% of them seen just once. Germline lookup yields CDR1 SGHRS and CDR2 YFSETQ. V dropped 7 bases and J dropped 1 base, with 8 bases sitting between them. The CDR3 is 12 residues long. Remarks on this clone: What it binds is unknown.

This chain connects TRBV5-1 to TRBJ1-1; no firm D call. This receptor was taken from a human donor with alopecia areata. The specimen was CD8+ T cells sorted from blood, collected at week 0. For the CDR3, the DNA is TGCGCCAGCCGGGCGGAGAACACTGAAGCTTTCTTT. Protein sequence: CASRAENTEAFF.